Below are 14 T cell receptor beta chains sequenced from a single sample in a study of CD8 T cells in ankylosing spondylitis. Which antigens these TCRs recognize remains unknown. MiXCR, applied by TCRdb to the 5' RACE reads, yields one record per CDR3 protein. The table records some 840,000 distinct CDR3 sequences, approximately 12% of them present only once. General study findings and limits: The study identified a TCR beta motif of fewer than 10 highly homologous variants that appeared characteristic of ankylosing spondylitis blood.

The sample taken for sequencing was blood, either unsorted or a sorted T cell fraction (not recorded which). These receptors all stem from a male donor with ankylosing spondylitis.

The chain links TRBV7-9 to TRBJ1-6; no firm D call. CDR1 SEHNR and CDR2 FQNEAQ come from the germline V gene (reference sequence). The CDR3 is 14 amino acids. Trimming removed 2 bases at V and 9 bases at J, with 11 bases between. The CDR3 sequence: CASSLTVLGSPLHF. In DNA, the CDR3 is TGTGCCAGCAGCTTAACGGTTCTTGGTTCACCCCTCCACTTT.

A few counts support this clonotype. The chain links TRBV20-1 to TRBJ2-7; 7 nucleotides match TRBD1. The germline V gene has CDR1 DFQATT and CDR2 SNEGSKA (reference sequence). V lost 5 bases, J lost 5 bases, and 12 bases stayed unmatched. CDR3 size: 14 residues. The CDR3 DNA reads TGCAGTGCTCTGGGACAGCCGGTTGGTCACGAGCAGTACTTC. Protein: CSALGQPVGHEQYF.

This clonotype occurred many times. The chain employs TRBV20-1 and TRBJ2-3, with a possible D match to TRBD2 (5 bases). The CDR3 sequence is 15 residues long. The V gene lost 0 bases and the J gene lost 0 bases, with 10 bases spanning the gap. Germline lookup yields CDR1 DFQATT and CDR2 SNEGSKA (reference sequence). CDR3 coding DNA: TGCAGTGCTAGAGATCCTCAGCGGAGCACAGATACGCAGTATTTT. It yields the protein CSARDPQRSTDTQYF.

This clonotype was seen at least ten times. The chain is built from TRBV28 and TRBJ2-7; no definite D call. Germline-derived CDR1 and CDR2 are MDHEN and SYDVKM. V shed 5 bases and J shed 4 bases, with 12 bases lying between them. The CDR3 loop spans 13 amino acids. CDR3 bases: TGTGCCAGCAGTCCACCGACTTGGTACGAGCAGTACTTC. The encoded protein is CASSPPTWYEQYF. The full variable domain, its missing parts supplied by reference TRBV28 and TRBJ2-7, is DVKVTQSSRYLVKRTGEKVFLECVQDMDHENMFWYRQDPGLGLRLIYFSYDVKMKEKGDIPEGYSVSREKKERFSLILESASTNQTSMYLCASSPPTWYEQYFGPGTRLTVT.

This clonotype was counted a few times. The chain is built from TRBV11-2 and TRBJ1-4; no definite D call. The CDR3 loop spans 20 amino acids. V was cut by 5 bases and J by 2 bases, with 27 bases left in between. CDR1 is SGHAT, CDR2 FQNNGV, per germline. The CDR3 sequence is CASSPRVMQEGLTTNEKLFF. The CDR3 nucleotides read TGTGCCAGCAGCCCAAGGGTCATGCAGGAGGGATTAACGACTAATGAAAAACTGTTTTTT.

The CDR3 sequence is CASSSHPGQSFPPANVLTF. The CDR3 bases are TGCGCCAGCAGCTCCCACCCGGGACAATCCTTCCCCCCCGCCAACGTCCTGACTTTC. The J gene is TRBJ2-6, the V gene TRBV5-1, with D perhaps TRBD1 (6 bases). Trimming cost V 3 bases and J 7 bases, with 26 bases left between them. The CDR3 consists of 19 residues. Germline loops: CDR1 SGHRS, CDR2 YFSETQ. The whole variable domain, remainder taken from reference TRBV5-1 and TRBJ2-6, is KAGVTQTPRYLIKTRGQQVTLSCSPISGHRSVSWYQQTPGQGLQFLFEYFSETQRNKGNFPGRFSGRQFSNSRSEMNVSTLELGDSALYLCASSSHPGQSFPPANVLTFGAGSRLTVL.

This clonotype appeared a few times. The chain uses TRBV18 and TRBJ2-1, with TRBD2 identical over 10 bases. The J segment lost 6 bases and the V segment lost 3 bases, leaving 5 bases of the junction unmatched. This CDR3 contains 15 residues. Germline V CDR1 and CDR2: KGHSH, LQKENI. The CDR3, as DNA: TGTGCCAGCTCACCCCTAGCGGGAGACCGCAATGAGCAGTTCTTC. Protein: CASSPLAGDRNEQFF.

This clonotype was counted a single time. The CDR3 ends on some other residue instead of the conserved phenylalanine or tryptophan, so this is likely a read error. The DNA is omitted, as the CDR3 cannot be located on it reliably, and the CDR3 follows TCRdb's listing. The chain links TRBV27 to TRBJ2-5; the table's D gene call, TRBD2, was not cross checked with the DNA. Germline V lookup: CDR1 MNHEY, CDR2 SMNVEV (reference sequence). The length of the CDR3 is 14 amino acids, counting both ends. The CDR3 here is CASGTQGPHGTHYL.

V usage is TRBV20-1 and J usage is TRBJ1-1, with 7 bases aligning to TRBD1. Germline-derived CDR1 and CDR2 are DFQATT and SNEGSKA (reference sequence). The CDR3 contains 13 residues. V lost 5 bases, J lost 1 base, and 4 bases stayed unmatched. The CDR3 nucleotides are TGCAGTGCTGTACAGGGGCCGAACACTGAAGCTTTCTTT. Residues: CSAVQGPNTEAFF.

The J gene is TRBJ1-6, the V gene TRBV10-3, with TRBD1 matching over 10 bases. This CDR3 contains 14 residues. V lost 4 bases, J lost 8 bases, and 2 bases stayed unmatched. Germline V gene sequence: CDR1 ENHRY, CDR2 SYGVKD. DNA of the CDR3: TGTGCCATCAGTGGACAGGGGGCCGATTCACCCCTCCACTTT. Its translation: CAISGQGADSPLHF.

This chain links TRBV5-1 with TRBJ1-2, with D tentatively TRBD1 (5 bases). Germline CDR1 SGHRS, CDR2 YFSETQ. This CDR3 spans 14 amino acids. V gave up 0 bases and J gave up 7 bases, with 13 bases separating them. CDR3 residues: CASSLGGPPGGYTF. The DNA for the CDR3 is TGCGCCAGCAGCTTGGGGGGCCCCCCCGGTGGCTACACCTTC.

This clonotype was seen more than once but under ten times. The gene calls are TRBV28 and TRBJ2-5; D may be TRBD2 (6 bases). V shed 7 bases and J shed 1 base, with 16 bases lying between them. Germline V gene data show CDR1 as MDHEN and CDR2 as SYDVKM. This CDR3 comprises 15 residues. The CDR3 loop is CASKMGGHIQETQYF. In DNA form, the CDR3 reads TGTGCCAGCAAGATGGGAGGACATATCCAAGAGACCCAGTACTTC.

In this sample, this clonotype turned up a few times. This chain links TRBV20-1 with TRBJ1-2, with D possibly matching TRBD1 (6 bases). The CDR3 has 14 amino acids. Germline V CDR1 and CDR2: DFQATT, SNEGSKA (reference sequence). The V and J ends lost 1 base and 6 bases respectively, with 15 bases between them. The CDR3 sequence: CSARVLQGTDGYTF. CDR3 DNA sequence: TGCAGTGCTAGAGTTCTGCAGGGGACGGATGGCTACACCTTC.

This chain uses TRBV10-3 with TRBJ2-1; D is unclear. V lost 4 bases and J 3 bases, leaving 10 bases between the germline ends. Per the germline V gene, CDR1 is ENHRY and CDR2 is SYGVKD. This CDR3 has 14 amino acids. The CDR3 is CAISAGVYYNEQFF. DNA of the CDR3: TGTGCCATCAGTGCCGGAGTCTACTACAATGAGCAGTTCTTC.